This TCR beta chain derives from a study of T cell repertoires in cytomegalovirus infection. The CDR3 runs to 13 residues. Germline CDR1 reads MNHGY; CDR2 reads SAAAGT. Deletions cut 2 bases from V and 3 bases from J, with 8 bases between. For this clonotype: No antigen is known for it.

From the reads, TCRdb called clonotypes with MiXCR, one entry per CDR3 protein. This table has roughly 920,000 distinct CDR3 sequences, around 30% appearing once. This TCR was sampled from a human donor in good health (CMV status not recorded). Some clones in this sample may be carry-over from other donors' samples. The chain couples TRBV6-8 to TRBJ2-7; D unresolved. The sample in question was cultured CD8+ T cells from PBMCs, obtained from culture after CMV antigen stimulation. For the CDR3, the DNA is TGTGCCAGCAGTTACCCCGACGGCTACGAGCAGTACGTC. Protein sequence: CASSYPDGYEQYV.